Only one count was recorded for the clone carrying this TCR beta chain. Its antigen is not known. These data are taken from a study of OX40 agonist ivuxolimab in advanced cancers. Across the study: Prior anti-PD-1, anti-PD-L1 or anti-CTLA-4 therapy did not bar entry, and less than 50% had some.

Regarding the study as a whole: At doses 0.1 to 3.0 mg/kg, CD4+ and CD8+ clones expanded.

The CDR3 sequence is 13 residues long. Germline V CDR1 and CDR2: MRHNA, SNTAGT. V lost 6 bases to trimming and J lost 6 bases, with 14 bases between them. Method: immunoSEQ multiplex PCR; TCRdb's copy keeps in-frame clones and lacks some. The top ten hold 0.5% to 0.6% of the sample, which has more than 70,000 clones, about 85% seen once. This sequence was found in an adult with an advanced solid tumor such as melanoma, head and neck, liver or kidney cancer. The source was CD4+ or CD8+ T cells sorted from blood, collected in a trial of the OX40 agonist ivuxolimab. The chain has TRBV6-4 and TRBJ1-2; possible D gene TRBD1, 6 bases. The CDR3 DNA follows: TGTGCCAGCAGGAGAACAGGGAATGATGGCTACACCTTC. Residues: CASRRTGNDGYTF.